This T cell receptor beta chain originates from a study of T cell responses to AZD1222 COVID-19 vaccine. The length of the CDR3 is 10 residues. Per germline, CDR1 DFQATT and CDR2 SNEGSKA (reference sequence). For this clone: Its antigen is currently unknown.

Study-wide results and caveats: Nearly half of unique spike-specific TCRs reportedly avoided B.1.351 and B.1.1.7 mutated regions. A mostly white British donor set with more females was recruited, and clonal diversity was possibly underestimated.

The assay was immunoSEQ multiplex PCR, and TCRdb's table has in-frame clones only and misses some. Among around 95,000 clones listed, about 86% were seen once. The source material was peripheral blood, sampled on day 0 of AZD1222 vaccination. The clonotype originates from an adult in good health. The chain uses TRBV20-1 and TRBJ1-2; D ambiguous. The chain's CDR3 is CSWFTDGYTF. In nucleotides, the CDR3 is TGCAGCTGGTTCACCGACGGCTACACCTTC.